This T cell receptor beta chain is drawn from a study of CD8 T cell repertoires and HIV-1 epitope variants. Notes on the study in general: Of nine antigen-specific beta clonotypes, more than 5 appeared to cross-react with escape variants.

Some clones are missing from TCRdb's copy, which holds only in-frame ones; the method was immunoSEQ multiplex PCR. The sample has some 6,000 clones, around 64% seen once. CDR1 and CDR2 (germline): MNHNS, SASEGT. After removal of 4 bases from V and 0 bases from J, the junction contained 5 bases not matched to a gene. This CDR3 is built from 18 residues. Comment on this clone: The antigen remains undetermined.

The source of this sequence is a male donor with HIV. The chain is built from TRBV6-1 and TRBJ2-2; 13 bases match TRBD2. The sequencing sample was made of cultured CD8+ T cells derived from PBMCs. The DNA for the CDR3 is TGTGCCAGCAGTGGACTAGCGGGGGGCCATACGAACACCGGGGAGCTGTTTTTT. Translating gives CASSGLAGGHTNTGELFF.